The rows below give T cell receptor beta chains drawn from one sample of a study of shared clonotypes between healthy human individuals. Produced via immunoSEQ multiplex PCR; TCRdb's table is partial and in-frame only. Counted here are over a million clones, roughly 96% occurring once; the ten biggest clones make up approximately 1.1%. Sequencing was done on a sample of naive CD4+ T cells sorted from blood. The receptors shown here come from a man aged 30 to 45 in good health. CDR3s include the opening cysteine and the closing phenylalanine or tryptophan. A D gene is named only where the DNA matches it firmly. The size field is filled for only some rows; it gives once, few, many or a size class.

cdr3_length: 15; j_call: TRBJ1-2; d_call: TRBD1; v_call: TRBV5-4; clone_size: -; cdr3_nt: TGTGCCAGCAGCCGTAACCGACAGGGGTCCTATGGCTACACCTTC; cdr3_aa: CASSRNRQGSYGYTF
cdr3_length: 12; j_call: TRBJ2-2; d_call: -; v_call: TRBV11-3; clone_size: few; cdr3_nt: TGTGCCAGCAGCTTAAGGGCCGGGGAGCTGTTTTTT; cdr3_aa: CASSLRAGELFF
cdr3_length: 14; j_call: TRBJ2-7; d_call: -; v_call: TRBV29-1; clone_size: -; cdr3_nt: TGCAGCGTTGGAGGGACACTTCCTTCCTACGAGCAGTACTTC; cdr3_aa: CSVGGTLPSYEQYF
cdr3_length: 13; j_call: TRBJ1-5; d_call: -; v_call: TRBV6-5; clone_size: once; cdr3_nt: TGTGCCACCTCGACCATAAGCAATCAGCCCCAGCATTTT; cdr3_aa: CATSTISNQPQHF
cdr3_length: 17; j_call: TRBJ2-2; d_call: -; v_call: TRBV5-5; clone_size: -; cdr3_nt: TGTGCCAGCAGCTTGGTTATGGCAGCAGCGAACACCGGGGAGCTGTTTTTT; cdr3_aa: CASSLVMAAANTGELFF
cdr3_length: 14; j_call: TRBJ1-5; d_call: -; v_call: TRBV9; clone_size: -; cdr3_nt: TGTGCCAGCAGCGTCGAGGGTGGCAATCAGCCCCAGCATTTT; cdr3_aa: CASSVEGGNQPQHF
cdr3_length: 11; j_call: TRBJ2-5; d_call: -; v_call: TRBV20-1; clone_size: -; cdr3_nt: TGCAGTGCTAGTTTCCCGGAGACCCAGTACTTC; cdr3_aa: CSASFPETQYF
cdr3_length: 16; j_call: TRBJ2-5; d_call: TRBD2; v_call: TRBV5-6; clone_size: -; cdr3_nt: TGTGCCAGCAGCTTGGATTTGCGGGGAGGGCAAGAGACCCAGTACTTC; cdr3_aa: CASSLDLRGGQETQYF
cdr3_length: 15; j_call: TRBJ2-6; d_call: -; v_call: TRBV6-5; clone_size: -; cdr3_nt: TGTGCCAGCAGTTACTCGACTAATGGGGCCAACGTCCTGACTTTC; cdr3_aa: CASSYSTNGANVLTF
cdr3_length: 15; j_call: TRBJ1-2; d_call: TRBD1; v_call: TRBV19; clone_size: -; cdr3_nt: TGTGCCAGTAGTACATACAGGGGAGCTAACTATGGCTACACCTTC; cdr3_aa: CASSTYRGANYGYTF
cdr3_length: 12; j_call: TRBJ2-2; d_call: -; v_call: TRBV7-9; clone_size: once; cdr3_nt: TGTGCCAGCAGCTTGGGAACCGGGGAGCTGTTTTTT; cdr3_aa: CASSLGTGELFF
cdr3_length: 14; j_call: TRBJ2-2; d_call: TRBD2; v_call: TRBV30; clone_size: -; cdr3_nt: TGTGCCTGGATTGTAGCGGGCCACACCGGGGAGCTGTTTTTT; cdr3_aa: CAWIVAGHTGELFF
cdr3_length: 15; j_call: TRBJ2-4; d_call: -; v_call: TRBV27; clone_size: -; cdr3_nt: TGTGCCAGCAGGCGGGACAGACTAGCCAAAAACATTCAGTACTTC; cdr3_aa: CASRRDRLAKNIQYF
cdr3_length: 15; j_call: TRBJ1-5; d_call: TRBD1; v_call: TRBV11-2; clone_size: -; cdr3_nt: TGTGCCAGCAGCCAGGGACAGAGAGTCAATCAGCCCCAGCATTTT; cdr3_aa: CASSQGQRVNQPQHF
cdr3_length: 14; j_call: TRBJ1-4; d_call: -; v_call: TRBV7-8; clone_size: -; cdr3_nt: TGTGCCAGCAGCGGAGGACAGATTAATGAAAAACTGTTTTTT; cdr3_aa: CASSGGQINEKLFF
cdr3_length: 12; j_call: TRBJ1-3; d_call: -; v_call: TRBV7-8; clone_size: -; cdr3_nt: TGTGCCAGCAGTCATAAGGGTAACACCATATATTTT; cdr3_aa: CASSHKGNTIYF
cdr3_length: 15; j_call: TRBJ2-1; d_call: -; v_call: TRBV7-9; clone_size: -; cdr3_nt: TGTGCCAGCAAAAATGGGATAGCGGATAATTATGAGCAGTTCTTC; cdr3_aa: CASKNGIADNYEQFF
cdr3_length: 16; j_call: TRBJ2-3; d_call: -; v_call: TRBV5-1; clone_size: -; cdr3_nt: TGCGCCAGCAGCTTTGGTGGACATGTGGGAACAGATACGCAGTATTTT; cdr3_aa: CASSFGGHVGTDTQYF
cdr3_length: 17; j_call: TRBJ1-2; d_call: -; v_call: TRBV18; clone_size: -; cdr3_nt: TGTGCCAGCTCACCACAAAGGTCCCGGACAGATAACTATGGCTACACCTTC; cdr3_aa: CASSPQRSRTDNYGYTF
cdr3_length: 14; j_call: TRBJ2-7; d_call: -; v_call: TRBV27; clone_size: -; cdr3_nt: TGTGCCAGCAGTCCGCAGCATCTGGGCCACGAGCAGTACTTC; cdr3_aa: CASSPQHLGHEQYF
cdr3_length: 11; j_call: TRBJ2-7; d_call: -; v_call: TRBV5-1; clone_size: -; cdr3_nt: TGCGCCAGCAGCCGGTCCGACGAGCAGTACTTC; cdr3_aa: CASSRSDEQYF
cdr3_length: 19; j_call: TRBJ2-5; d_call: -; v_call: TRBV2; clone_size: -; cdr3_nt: TGTGCCAGCAGACCATTACGTCTGAGTACCCGGGCGTCAAAAGAGACCCAGTACTTC; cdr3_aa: CASRPLRLSTRASKETQYF
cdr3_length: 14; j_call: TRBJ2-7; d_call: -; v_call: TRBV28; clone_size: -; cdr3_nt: TGTGCCAGCAATGAACAGGGAAGCTCCTACGAGCAGTACTTC; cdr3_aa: CASNEQGSSYEQYF
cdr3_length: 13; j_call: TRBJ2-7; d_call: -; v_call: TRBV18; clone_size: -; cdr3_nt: TGTGCCAGCTCACCTCTGGACAGATACGAGCAGTACTTC; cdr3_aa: CASSPLDRYEQYF
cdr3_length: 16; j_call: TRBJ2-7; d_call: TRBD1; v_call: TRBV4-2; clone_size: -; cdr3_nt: TGTGCCAGCAGCGAAAACTCCGGGACAGGGGGCTACGAGCAGTACTTC; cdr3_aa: CASSENSGTGGYEQYF
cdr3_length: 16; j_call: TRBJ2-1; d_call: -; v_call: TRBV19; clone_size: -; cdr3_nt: TGTGCCAGTAGTATGGGCGCTCGCAGCTCCTACAATGAGCAGTTCTTC; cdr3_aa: CASSMGARSSYNEQFF
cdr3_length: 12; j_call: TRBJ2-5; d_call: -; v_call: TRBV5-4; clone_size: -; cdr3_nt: TGTGCCAGCAGCTCCTACCTAGAGACCCAGTACTTC; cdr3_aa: CASSSYLETQYF
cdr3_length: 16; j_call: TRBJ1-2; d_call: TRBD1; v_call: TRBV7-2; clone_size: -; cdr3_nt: TGTGCCAGCAGCCGGCAGACAGGGCCCCCCCGGGGTGGCTACACCTTC; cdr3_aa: CASSRQTGPPRGGYTF
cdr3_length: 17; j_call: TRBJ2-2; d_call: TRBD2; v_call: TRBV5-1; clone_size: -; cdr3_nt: TGCGCCAGCCATACCCCGAGCGGGAGGGCCGACACCGGGGAGCTGTTTTTT; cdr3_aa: CASHTPSGRADTGELFF
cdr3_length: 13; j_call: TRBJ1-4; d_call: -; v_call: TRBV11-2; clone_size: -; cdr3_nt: TGTGCCAGCAGCTTACGGGGGGCCGTAAAACTGTTTTTT; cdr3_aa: CASSLRGAVKLFF
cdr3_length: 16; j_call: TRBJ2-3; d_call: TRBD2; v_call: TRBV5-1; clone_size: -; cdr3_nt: TGCGCCAGCAGCTTGGCATCTAGCGGGAACGTCGGTACGCAGTATTTT; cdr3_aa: CASSLASSGNVGTQYF
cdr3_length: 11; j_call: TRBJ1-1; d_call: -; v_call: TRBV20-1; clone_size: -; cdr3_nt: TGCAGTGCTAGAAAAACCTCCAGGGCTTTCTTT; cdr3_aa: CSARKTSRAFF
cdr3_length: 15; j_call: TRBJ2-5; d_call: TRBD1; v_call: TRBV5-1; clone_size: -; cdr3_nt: TGCGCCAGCAGCTCGGGGGACAGGAGGGAAGAGACCCAGTACTTC; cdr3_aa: CASSSGDRREETQYF
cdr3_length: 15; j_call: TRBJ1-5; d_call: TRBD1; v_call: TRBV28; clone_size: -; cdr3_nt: TGTGCCAGCAGTAGAGGGACAGGGGGAAATCAGCCCCAGCATTTT; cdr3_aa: CASSRGTGGNQPQHF
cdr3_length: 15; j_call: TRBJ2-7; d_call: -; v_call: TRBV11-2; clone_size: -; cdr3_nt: TGTGCCAGCAGCTTAGAGGGGGTCGGACTTTCCGAGCAGTACTTC; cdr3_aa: CASSLEGVGLSEQYF
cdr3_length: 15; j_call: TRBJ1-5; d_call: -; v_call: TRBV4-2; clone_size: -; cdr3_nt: TGTGCCAGCAGCCAAGATAGAGGGCTTTTTCAGCCCCAGCATTTT; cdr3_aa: CASSQDRGLFQPQHF
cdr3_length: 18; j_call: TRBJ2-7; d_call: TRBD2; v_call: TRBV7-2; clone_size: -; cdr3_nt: TGTGCCAGCAGCGGTAATGGACTAGCGGGAGGGCCCTACCACGAGCAGTACTTC; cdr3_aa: CASSGNGLAGGPYHEQYF
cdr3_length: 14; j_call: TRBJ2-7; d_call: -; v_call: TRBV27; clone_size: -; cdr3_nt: TGTGCCAGCAGTTTATCGGGCTCCTCCTACGAGCAGTACTTC; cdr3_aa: CASSLSGSSYEQYF
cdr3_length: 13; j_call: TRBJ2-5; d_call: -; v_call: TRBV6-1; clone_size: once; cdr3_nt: TGTGCCAGCATTCGGGGAAGCCAAGAGACCCAGTACTTC; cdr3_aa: CASIRGSQETQYF
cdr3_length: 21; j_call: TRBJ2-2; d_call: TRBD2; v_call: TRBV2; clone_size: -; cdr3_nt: TGTGCCAGCATCGGGACAGGCGGTCGCCTAGCGGGAGTGTTTTTCCCCGGGGAGCTGTTTTTT; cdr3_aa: CASIGTGGRLAGVFFPGELFF
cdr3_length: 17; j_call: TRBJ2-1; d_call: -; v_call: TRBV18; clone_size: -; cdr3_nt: TGTGCCAGCTCACCACTGGCTGGGAGCCCCTCCTACAATGAGCAGTTCTTC; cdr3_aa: CASSPLAGSPSYNEQFF